This paragraph covers one TCR beta chain sequence. Its matching antigen is unknown. The data derive from a study of cytomegalovirus exposure and HLA in healthy donors. Study-level background: From some 180 million T cells, an earlier analysis saw 120 million or so unique TCR beta sequences. Notes on the study in general: Cytomegalovirus association was assigned to over 150 TCR beta chains. In a later analysis, HLA-associated TCR beta chains were more clonally expanded than equally common others.

The PCR ran on 60 Vbeta and 13 Jbeta primers. Data came from immunoSEQ multiplex PCR; TCRdb stores just in-frame clones and leaves some out. Here the sample spans 150,000 to 170,000 clones, approximately 75% being singletons. This TCR was sampled from a man aged 18 to 29 in good health and CMV-seronegative. The sequencing input was PBMCs.

Here the CDR3 DNA reads TGTGCCTGGAGTCCACGTTGGACAGGGGGCAGGAGGTACTTC. It encodes CAWSPRWTGGRRYF. This rearrangement joins TRBV30 to TRBJ2-4; TRBD1 matches at 11 bases. Looked up from germline, CDR1 is GTSNPN and CDR2 is SVGIG (reference sequence). This CDR3 region has 14 residues. With V trimmed by 2 bases and J by 15 bases, 12 bases remained unmatched.